This T cell receptor beta chain was observed in a study of blood T cell repertoires in COVID-19. Study information: From T cells, B-cell-depleted T cells, or PBMCs came the material, which was cDNA or gDNA.

CDR3 size: 14 residues. CDR1 is SGHVS, CDR2 FNYEAQ, per germline. V shed 0 bases, J shed 4 bases, and the junction held 2 bases outside the gene matches. Sequenced by immunoSEQ multiplex PCR; TCRdb stores in-frame clones only, minus some. Altogether approximately 300,000 clones are present, 89% being singletons, with the ten largest covering about 6.8%. The TCR was taken from a man younger than 30 who had recovered from COVID-19. This chain connects TRBV7-6 to TRBJ1-1, with 7 bases that match TRBD1. The source material was peripheral blood. The CDR3 region is CASSLAGTATEAFF. The CDR3, as DNA: TGTGCCAGCAGCTTAGCCGGGACAGCCACTGAAGCTTTCTTT.